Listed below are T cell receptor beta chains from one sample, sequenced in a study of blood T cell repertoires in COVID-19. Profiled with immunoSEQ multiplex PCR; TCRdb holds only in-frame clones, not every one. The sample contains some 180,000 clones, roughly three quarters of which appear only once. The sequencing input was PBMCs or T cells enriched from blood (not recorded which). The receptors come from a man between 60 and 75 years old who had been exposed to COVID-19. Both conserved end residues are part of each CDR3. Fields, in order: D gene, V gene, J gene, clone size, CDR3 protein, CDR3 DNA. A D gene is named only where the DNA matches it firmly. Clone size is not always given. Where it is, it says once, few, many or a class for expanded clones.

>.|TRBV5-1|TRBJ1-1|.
CASSWSQGSNTEAFF
TGCGCCAGCAGCTGGAGCCAGGGTTCGAACACTGAAGCTTTCTTT
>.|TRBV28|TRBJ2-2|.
CASASPNTGELFF
TGTGCCAGCGCCAGTCCGAACACCGGGGAGCTGTTTTTT
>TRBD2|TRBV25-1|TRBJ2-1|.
CASSAFREASYNEQFF
TGTGCCAGCAGTGCTTTTCGGGAGGCCTCGTACAATGAGCAGTTCTTC
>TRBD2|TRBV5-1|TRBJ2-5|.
CASSTGLAGQETQYF
TGCGCCAGCAGCACAGGACTAGCGGGACAAGAGACCCAGTACTTC
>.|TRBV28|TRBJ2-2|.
CASAVGTLNTGELFF
TGTGCCAGCGCTGTTGGGACATTGAACACCGGGGAGCTGTTTTTT
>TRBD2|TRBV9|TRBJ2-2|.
CASSLTSGANTGELFF
TGTGCCAGCAGCCTTACTAGCGGGGCGAACACCGGGGAGCTGTTTTTT
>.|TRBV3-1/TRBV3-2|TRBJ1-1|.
CASSRDTNEAFF
TGTGCCAGCAGCCGGGACACCAATGAAGCTTTCTTT
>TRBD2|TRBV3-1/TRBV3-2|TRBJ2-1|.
CASSHEKLAGVYNEQFF
TGTGCCAGCAGCCATGAAAAACTAGCGGGAGTCTACAATGAGCAGTTCTTC
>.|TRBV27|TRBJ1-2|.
CASSLSTGASGYTF
TGTGCCAGCAGTTTATCGACGGGTGCGAGTGGCTACACCTTC
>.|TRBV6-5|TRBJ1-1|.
CASRLGNTEAFF
TGTGCCAGCAGGCTAGGGAACACTGAAGCTTTCTTT
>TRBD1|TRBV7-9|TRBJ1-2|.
CASSPQQGYGYTF
TGTGCCAGCAGCCCCCAACAGGGGTATGGCTACACCTTC
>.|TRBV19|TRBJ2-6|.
CASSILTGSGANVLTF
TGTGCCAGTAGTATACTTACAGGGTCAGGGGCCAACGTCCTGACTTTC
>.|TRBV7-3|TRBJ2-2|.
CASSSLGGPGELFF
TGTGCCAGCAGCTCCTTGGGTGGGCCCGGGGAGCTGTTTTTT
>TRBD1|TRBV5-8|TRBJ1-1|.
CASSFPGGSGTEAFF
TGTGCCAGCAGCTTCCCAGGGGGCTCGGGCACTGAAGCTTTCTTT
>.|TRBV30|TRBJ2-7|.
CACPRASAAYEQYF
TGTGCCTGCCCGAGGGCTAGCGCCGCCTACGAGCAGTACTTC
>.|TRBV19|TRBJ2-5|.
CASSRQSLETQYF
TGTGCCAGTAGTAGACAGTCCCTAGAGACCCAGTACTTC
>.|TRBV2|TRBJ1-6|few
CASNPMGGSYNSPLHF
TGTGCCAGCAACCCAATGGGGGGCTCCTATAATTCACCCCTCCACTTT
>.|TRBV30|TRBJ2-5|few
CAWSSGIRQETQYF
TGTGCCTGGAGTTCTGGCATTCGACAAGAGACCCAGTACTTC
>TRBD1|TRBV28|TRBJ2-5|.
CASSLGDRVGETQYF
TGTGCCAGCAGTTTAGGGGACAGGGTAGGAGAGACCCAGTACTTC
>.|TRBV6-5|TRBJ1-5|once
CASATDRTNNQPQHF
TGTGCCAGCGCTACGGACAGAACGAACAATCAGCCCCAGCATTTT
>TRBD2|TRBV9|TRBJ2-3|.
CASSAGLAGGPLSTDTQYF
TGTGCCAGCAGCGCTGGACTAGCGGGAGGACCCCTTAGCACAGATACGCAGTATTTT
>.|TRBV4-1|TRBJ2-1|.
CASSHPGHSNEQFF
TGCGCCAGCAGCCATCCGGGACACTCAAATGAGCAGTTCTTC
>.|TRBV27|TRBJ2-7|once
CASSFRGYEQYF
TGTGCCAGCAGTTTTCGGGGATACGAGCAGTACTTC
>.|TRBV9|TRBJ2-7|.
CASSVVKDSPPPHEQYF
TGTGCCAGCAGCGTAGTGAAGGACTCCCCACCCCCCCACGAGCAGTACTTC
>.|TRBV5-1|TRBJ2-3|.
CASSLVWDSSTDTQYF
TGCGCCAGCAGCTTGGTCTGGGACTCTAGCACAGATACGCAGTATTTT
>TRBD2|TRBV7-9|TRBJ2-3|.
CASSPGTSGRGTDTQYF
TGTGCCAGCAGCCCCGGGACTAGCGGGAGGGGCACAGATACGCAGTATTTT
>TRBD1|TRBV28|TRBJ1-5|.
CASRAGTGTQPQHF
TGTGCCAGCAGAGCCGGGACAGGAACGCAGCCCCAGCATTTT
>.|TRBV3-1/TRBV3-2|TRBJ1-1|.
CASSHQGGGNTEAFF
TGTGCCAGCAGCCACCAAGGCGGGGGGAACACTGAAGCTTTCTTT
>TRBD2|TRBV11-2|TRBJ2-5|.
CASSLEGSGGETQYF
TGTGCCAGCAGCTTAGAGGGGAGCGGGGGGGAGACCCAGTACTTC
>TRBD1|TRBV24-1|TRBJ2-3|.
CATSDRGQEGSDTQYF
TGTGCCACCAGTGACCGGGGACAGGAGGGGTCGGATACGCAGTATTTT
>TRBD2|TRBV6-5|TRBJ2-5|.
CASSYAGGRETQYF
TGTGCCAGCAGTTACGCGGGGGGGCGAGAGACCCAGTACTTC
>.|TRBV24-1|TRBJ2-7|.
CATSDHGAPYEQYF
TGTGCCACCAGTGATCACGGAGCTCCCTACGAGCAGTACTTC
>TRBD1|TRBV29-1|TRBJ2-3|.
CSVGVGQGKTDTQYF
TGCAGCGTTGGGGTGGGACAGGGTAAAACAGATACGCAGTATTTT
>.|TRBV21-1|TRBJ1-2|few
CASPKGQNYGYTF
TGTGCCAGCCCCAAGGGGCAGAACTATGGCTACACCTTC
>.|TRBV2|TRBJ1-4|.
CASSETGEKLFF
TGTGCCAGCAGTGAAACGGGGGAAAAACTGTTTTTT
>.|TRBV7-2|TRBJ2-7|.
CASSFQGQAYEQYF
TGTGCCAGCAGCTTCCAGGGACAAGCCTACGAGCAGTACTTC
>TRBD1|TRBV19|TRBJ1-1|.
CASSTGDRLNTEAFF
TGTGCCAGTAGTACGGGGGACAGGTTGAACACTGAAGCTTTCTTT
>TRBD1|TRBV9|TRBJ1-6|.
CASSPPGTGGSPLHF
TGTGCCAGCAGCCCTCCCGGGACAGGGGGATCACCCCTCCACTTT
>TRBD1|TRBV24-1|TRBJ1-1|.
CATSEGGQARTEAFF
TGTGCCACCAGTGAGGGGGGACAGGCTCGCACTGAAGCTTTCTTT
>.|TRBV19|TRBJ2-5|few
CASSPQAQASGTQYF
TGTGCCAGTAGTCCCCAAGCTCAGGCTTCCGGGACCCAGTACTTC
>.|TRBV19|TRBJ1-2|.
CATMTDYGYTF
TGTGCCACCATGACAGACTATGGCTACACCTTC
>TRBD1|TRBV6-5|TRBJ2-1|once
CASRRRDRDTNEQFF
TGTGCCAGCAGACGCCGGGACAGGGATACCAATGAGCAGTTCTTC
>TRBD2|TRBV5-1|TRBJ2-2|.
CASSSSGSRTGELFF
TGCGCCAGCAGCTCAAGCGGGAGTAGGACCGGGGAGCTGTTTTTT
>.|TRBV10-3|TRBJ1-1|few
CAISPGPLRNTEAFF
TGTGCCATCAGTCCTGGGCCCCTCCGGAACACTGAAGCTTTCTTT
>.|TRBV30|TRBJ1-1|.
CAWSKSGAALGTEAFF
TGTGCCTGGAGTAAAAGCGGCGCCGCCCTAGGGACTGAAGCTTTCTTT
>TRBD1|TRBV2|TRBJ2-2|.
CASSESGTGFAGELFF
TGTGCCAGCAGTGAATCTGGGACAGGGTTCGCCGGGGAGCTGTTTTTT
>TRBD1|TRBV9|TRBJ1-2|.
CASSGTGLGYGYTF
TGTGCCAGCAGCGGGACAGGGCTGGGGTATGGCTACACCTTC